This entry features one T cell receptor (beta chain) sequence. Its antigen remains unknown. Primed by a sample-barcoded 5' primer and a J-beta primer mix, a second PCR proceeded for 7 to 11 cycles. MiXCR, run by TCRdb on the 5' RACE reads, gives a single entry per CDR3 protein. The table lists about 1.4 million distinct CDR3 sequences, approximately 59% of them singletons. The data derive from a study of blood T cells in healthy people across ages. Study-wide points: Compared with aged donors, long-lived donors showed fewer expanded clones, suggesting selection.

V was clipped by 3 bases and J by 7 bases, with 8 bases between them. Germline CDR1 is SGDLS and CDR2 is YYNGEE. The CDR3 length is 13 residues. The sequence derives from a man aged 18 to 35 in good health. Sequencing was performed on blood. The chain combines TRBV9 with TRBJ1-6; TRBD1 is a possible D gene (5 bases). The CDR3 region is CASSAGFNSPLHF. In DNA form, the CDR3 reads TGTGCCAGCAGCGCAGGGTTCAATTCACCCCTCCACTTT.